This TCR beta chain was profiled in a study of T cells in Graves' hyperthyroidism and ophthalmopathy. Overall study results and limits: A model built on 13 V-J features separated ophthalmopathy from stable hyperthyroidism.

Using RNA transcripts as the source, TCR beta CDR3 regions were amplified. The TCR CDR3 was amplified in a first-round RT-PCR using the HTBI primer set. One entry per CDR3 protein results from TCRdb running MiXCR on the multiplex PCR reads. The sample has roughly 570,000 distinct CDR3 sequences, about 43% seen once. This clonotype appeared many times. Antigen: not known. The TCR sequence derives from an adult woman with Graves' disease, either hyperthyroidism or ophthalmopathy (not recorded which). Sequences were obtained from peripheral blood or thyroid tissue (not recorded which).

CDR3: CASSLASRGYSGNTIYF. In DNA form, the CDR3 reads TGTGCCAGCAGCTTGGCCAGCAGGGGATATTCTGGAAACACCATATATTTT. The genes are TRBV7-9 and TRBJ1-3; possible D gene TRBD1, 6 bases. V lost 3 bases to trimming and J lost 1 base, with 16 bases between them. Per the germline V gene, CDR1 is SEHNR and CDR2 is FQNEAQ (reference sequence). CDR3 length: 17 residues.